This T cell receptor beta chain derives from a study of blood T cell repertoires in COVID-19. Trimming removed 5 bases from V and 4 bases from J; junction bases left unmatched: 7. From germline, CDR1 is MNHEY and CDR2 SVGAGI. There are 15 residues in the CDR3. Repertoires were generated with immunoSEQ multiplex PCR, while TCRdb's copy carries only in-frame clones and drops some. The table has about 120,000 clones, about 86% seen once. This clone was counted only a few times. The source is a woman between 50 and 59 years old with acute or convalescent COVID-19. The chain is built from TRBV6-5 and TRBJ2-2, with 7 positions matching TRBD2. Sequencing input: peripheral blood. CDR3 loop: CASSTGGSVTGELFF. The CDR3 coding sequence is TGTGCCAGCAGTACCGGGGGGTCGGTCACCGGGGAGCTGTTTTTT.